This T cell receptor beta chain was captured in a study of siplizumab effects on memory and regulatory T cells (dated by TCRdb to about 2019). Broadly, across the study: The effect of the anti-CD2 antibody siplizumab on alloreactive T-cell subsets was examined in allogeneic mixed lymphocyte reactions constructed from human PBMCs. Results and caveats for the whole study, not just this receptor: No functional confirmation was obtained for the suppressive function of proliferating Tregs from siplizumab cultures. Unstimulated naive T cells appeared to be more diverse than memory T cells, and naive cells seemed to make a substantial contribution to the alloresponse. A naive or memory phenotype could not be assigned to roughly 75-96% of proliferating CD4+ or CD8+ clones. Siplizumab significantly lowered the cumulative frequency of alloreactive sequences that could be traced to unstimulated CD4+ memory T cells. Because sequences below about 10^-5 frequency were poorly captured, only a minor fraction of alloreactive clones could be mapped to unstimulated subsets. Of the alloreactive CD4+ clones that could be mapped, the Treg-derived share averaged about 63% with siplizumab compared with 26.9% in control reactions.

TCRbeta CDR3 sequencing was performed on sorted unstimulated T cells and on proliferating T cells recovered from mixed lymphocyte reactions. Fresh whole blood from around 11 HLA-typed healthy donors was used to isolate PBMCs. The germline V gene specifies MNHNS as CDR1 and SASEGT as CDR2. The CDR3 goes from the cysteine to the phenylalanine over 13 residues. The CDR3 DNA has 39 bases and is translated from base 1. The trim is 3 bases for V and 4 bases for J, with a gap of 9 bases between the germline ends. Library generation was performed with the immunoSEQ multiplex PCR assay. Approximately 100,000 TCR templates per sample were assayed on the deep sequencing platform. Genomic DNA extracted from sorted T cells was the material used for TCRbeta CDR3 sequencing. The study's own analysis went as follows. Clonal analysis of TCRbeta CDR3 data was done in the R programming language. Alloreactive CD4+ and CD8+ clones were defined by comparing unstimulated samples with post-reaction CFSE-low samples. Regulatory or non-regulatory origin was assigned to alloreactive CD4+ clones by matching of sequences to sorted unstimulated Treg and non-Treg repertoires. Drawn from immuneACCESS, this table holds only the in-frame rearrangements with V and J called that TCRdb kept. Clones are partly lost; checked studies trace under half to an unresolved V gene and leave the rest unexplained. The V and J calls and clone size come from that table; D and trimming were worked out from the DNA. Counted in this sample were around 72,000 clones; 91% of them appeared once. The ten largest clones capture about 27% of the sample.

Remarks on this clone: Its antigen specificity is not known. No base qualities exist here, and no much larger clone lies one base off it.

Material for sequencing was CD8+ T cells sorted from blood. The chain uses TRBV6-1 and TRBJ1-1; the D gene is possibly TRBD1, with 6 bases matching. The receptor comes from a human donor in good health. DNA sequence: TGTGCCAGCAGTGAGGACAGTGTCACTGAAGCTTTCTTT. Its translation is CASSEDSVTEAFF.